This T cell receptor (beta chain) was observed in a study of cytomegalovirus exposure and HLA in healthy donors. Vbeta (60) and Jbeta (13) primers were used in the PCR. Measured with immunoSEQ multiplex PCR; TCRdb has only the in-frame clones, and not every one. The table has 150,000 to 200,000 clones, approximately 78% seen once. V trimming: 0 bases; J trimming: 3 bases; junction bases outside the gene matches: 1. The CDR3 runs 14 residues. CDR1 is SGHDN and CDR2 is FVKESK in the germline V gene. General study results and limits: The authors enumerated 180 or so TCR beta chains as linked to cytomegalovirus. With further analysis later on, most CMV-associated TCR beta chains appeared HLA-restricted. In a later analysis, parvovirus B19, influenza, CMV and Epstein-Barr virus appeared linked to several top co-occurrence clusters.

Of note for this clone: The target antigen is unknown.

The receptor was derived from a woman between 25 and 40 years old in good health and CMV-seropositive. The chain joins TRBV14 to TRBJ2-5, with 7 positions matching TRBD1. The sample comprised PBMCs. The CDR3 reads CASSQDRGKETQYF. The CDR3 coding sequence is TGTGCCAGCAGCCAAGACAGGGGGAAAGAGACCCAGTACTTC.